This entry describes one T cell receptor (beta chain). Method: immunoSEQ multiplex PCR; TCRdb's copy keeps in-frame clones and lacks some. The table lists about 97,000 clones, approximately 87% of them singletons. Germline V gene lookup returns CDR1 MNHEY and CDR2 SVGAGI. The trim removed 8 bases at V and 2 bases at J, leaving 7 bases unmatched. This CDR3 spans 14 amino acids. These data originate in a study of blood T cell repertoires in COVID-19. As for the study in general: Acute and convalescent COVID-19 specimens originated in the United States, Italy and Spain.

V is TRBV6-5 and J is TRBJ1-1; 8 nucleotides line up with TRBD1. The sequenced material came from peripheral blood. The receptor was isolated from a human donor in a cohort sampled during active COVID-19. CDR3: CASRTGYGNTEAFF. The CDR3 nucleotides read TGTGCCAGCCGGACAGGGTATGGAAACACTGAAGCTTTCTTT.